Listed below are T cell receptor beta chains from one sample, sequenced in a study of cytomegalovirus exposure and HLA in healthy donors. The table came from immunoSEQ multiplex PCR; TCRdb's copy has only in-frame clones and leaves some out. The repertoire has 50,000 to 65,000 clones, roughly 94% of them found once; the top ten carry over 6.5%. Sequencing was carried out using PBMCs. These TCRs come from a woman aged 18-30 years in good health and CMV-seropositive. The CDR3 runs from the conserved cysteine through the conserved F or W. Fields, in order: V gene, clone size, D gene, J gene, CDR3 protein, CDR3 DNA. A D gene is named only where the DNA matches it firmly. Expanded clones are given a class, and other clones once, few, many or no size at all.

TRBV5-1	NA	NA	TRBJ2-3	CASSLDPGLSTDTQYF	TGCGCCAGCAGCTTGGATCCAGGGCTGAGCACAGATACGCAGTATTTT
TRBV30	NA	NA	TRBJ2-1	CAWTWGGKYNEQFF	TGTGCCTGGACGTGGGGAGGAAAATACAATGAGCAGTTCTTC
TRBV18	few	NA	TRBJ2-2	CASSRGDTYTGELFF	TGTGCCAGCTCACGAGGGGACACTTACACCGGGGAGCTGTTTTTT
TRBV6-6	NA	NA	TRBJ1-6	CASRSLGGSPLHF	TGTGCCAGCAGGTCCCTCGGGGGTTCACCCCTCCACTTT
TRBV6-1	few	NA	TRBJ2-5	CASSINFQETQYF	TGTGCCAGCAGTATAAACTTCCAAGAGACCCAGTACTTC
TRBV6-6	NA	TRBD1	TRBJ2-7	CASNKGQGYYEQYF	TGTGCCAGCAATAAGGGACAGGGTTACTACGAGCAGTACTTC
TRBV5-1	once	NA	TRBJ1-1	CASSSGQGTTEAFF	TGCGCCAGCAGCTCAGGGCAGGGCACCACTGAAGCTTTCTTT
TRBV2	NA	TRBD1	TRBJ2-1	CASSIEGQGTNEQFF	TGTGCCAGCAGTATCGAGGGACAGGGAACCAATGAGCAGTTCTTC
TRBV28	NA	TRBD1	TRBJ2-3	CASSTRMGQADTQYF	TGTGCCAGCAGTACTCGCATGGGACAGGCAGATACGCAGTATTTT
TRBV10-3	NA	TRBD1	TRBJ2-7	CAISEPGTGGSYEQYF	TGTGCCATCAGTGAGCCGGGGACAGGGGGCTCCTACGAGCAGTACTTC
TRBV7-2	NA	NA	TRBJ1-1	CASSLYLNQGHTEAFF	TGTGCCAGCAGCTTATATTTGAACCAGGGCCACACTGAAGCTTTCTTT
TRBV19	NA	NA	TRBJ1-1	CASIGTVGTEAFF	TGTGCCAGTATAGGGACTGTGGGCACTGAAGCTTTCTTT
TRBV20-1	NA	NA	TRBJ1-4	CSAIGDEKLFF	TGCAGTGCTATAGGGGATGAAAAACTGTTTTTT
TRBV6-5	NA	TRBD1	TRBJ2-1	CASSPTGDPNEQFF	TGTGCCAGCAGCCCAACAGGGGATCCCAATGAGCAGTTCTTC
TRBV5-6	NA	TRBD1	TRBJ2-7	CASSLGTAGTKQYF	TGTGCCAGCAGCTTAGGGACAGCTGGTACGAAGCAGTACTTC
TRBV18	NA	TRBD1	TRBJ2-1	CASSPPIGQGGNEQFF	TGTGCCAGCTCACCACCGATAGGACAGGGGGGAAATGAGCAGTTCTTC
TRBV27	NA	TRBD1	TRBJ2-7	CASSPRQGHYEQYF	TGTGCCAGCAGCCCAAGACAGGGACACTACGAGCAGTACTTC
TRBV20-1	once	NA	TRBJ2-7	CSARGAGEQYF	TGCAGTGCTAGAGGGGCGGGAGAGCAGTACTTC
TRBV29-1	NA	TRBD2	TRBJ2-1	CSVERPAGMFNEQFF	TGCAGCGTTGAAAGGCCAGCGGGGATGTTCAATGAGCAGTTCTTC
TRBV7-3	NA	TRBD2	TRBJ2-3	CASSPGLAIGTDTQYF	TGTGCCAGCAGCCCGGGACTAGCGATCGGCACAGATACGCAGTATTTT
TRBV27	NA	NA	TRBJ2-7	CASSREDEQYF	TGTGCCAGCAGTCGTGAGGACGAGCAGTACTTC
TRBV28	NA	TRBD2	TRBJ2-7	CASSPAGSGITYEQYF	TGTGCCAGCAGCCCCGCGGGTAGCGGGATTACCTACGAGCAGTACTTC
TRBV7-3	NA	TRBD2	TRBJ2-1	CASSLSHGTSGSGEQFF	TGTGCCAGCAGCTTATCGCACGGGACTAGCGGGAGTGGAGAGCAGTTCTTC
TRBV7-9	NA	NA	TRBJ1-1	CASRRQTGTNTEAFF	TGTGCCAGCAGAAGGCAAACCGGGACTAACACTGAAGCTTTCTTT
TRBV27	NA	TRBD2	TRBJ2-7	CASSPARLAGIYEQYF	TGTGCCAGCAGCCCAGCTCGACTAGCGGGAATCTACGAGCAGTACTTC
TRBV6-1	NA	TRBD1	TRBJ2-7	CASSHRDRASEQYF	TGTGCCAGCAGCCACCGGGACAGGGCGAGTGAGCAGTACTTC
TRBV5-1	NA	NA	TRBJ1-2	CASSPPTQIPNYGYTF	TGCGCCAGCAGCCCCCCTACCCAAATTCCTAACTATGGCTACACCTTC
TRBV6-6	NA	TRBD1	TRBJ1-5	CASSYDGTGGRQPQHF	TGTGCCAGCAGTTACGATGGGACAGGCGGGCGTCAGCCCCAGCATTTT
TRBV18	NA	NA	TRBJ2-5	CASSLGTGQETQYF	TGTGCCAGCTCGCTGGGTACGGGGCAAGAGACCCAGTACTTC
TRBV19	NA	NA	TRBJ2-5	CASRFSGRGPQETQYF	TGTGCCAGTAGATTCTCCGGGCGGGGGCCACAAGAGACCCAGTACTTC
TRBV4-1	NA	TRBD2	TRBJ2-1	CASSLGLAGVVSYNEQFF	TGCGCCAGCAGCCTGGGACTAGCGGGGGTCGTTTCCTACAATGAGCAGTTCTTC
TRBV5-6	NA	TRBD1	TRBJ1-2	CASSSKTGGRSGYTF	TGTGCCAGCAGCTCGAAAACAGGGGGCCGATCGGGCTACACCTTC
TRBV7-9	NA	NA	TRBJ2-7	CASSSLTGSGVLYEQYF	TGTGCCAGCAGCTCCTTGACAGGGTCGGGGGTTCTCTACGAGCAGTACTTC
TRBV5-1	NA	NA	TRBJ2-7	CASSSHRDPPYSDEQYF	TGCGCCAGCAGCTCCCACAGGGATCCCCCCTACTCGGACGAGCAGTACTTC
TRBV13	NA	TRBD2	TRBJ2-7	CASSYGLAGGPKYF	TGTGCCAGCAGCTACGGACTAGCGGGGGGCCCAAAGTACTTC
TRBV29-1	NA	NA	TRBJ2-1	CSVDAEITLGNEQFF	TGCAGCGTTGATGCGGAGATTACGTTAGGCAATGAGCAGTTCTTC
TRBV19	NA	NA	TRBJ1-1	CASSRGTEAFF	TGTGCCAGTAGTAGGGGGACAGAAGCTTTCTTT
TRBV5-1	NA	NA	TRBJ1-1	CASSRGTDTEAFF	TGCGCCAGCAGCCGCGGGACTGACACTGAAGCTTTCTTT
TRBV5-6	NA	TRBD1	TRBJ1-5	CASSLAGTGRRPQHF	TGTGCCAGCAGCTTGGCGGGGACAGGGCGGAGGCCCCAGCATTTT
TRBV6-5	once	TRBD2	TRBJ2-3	CASNSLQGGTDTQYF	TGTGCCAGCAACTCCCTCCAGGGAGGGACAGATACGCAGTATTTT
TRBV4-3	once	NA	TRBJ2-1	CASSQDRGWDEQFF	TGCGCCAGCAGCCAAGACAGGGGCTGGGATGAGCAGTTCTTC
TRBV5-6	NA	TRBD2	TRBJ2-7	CASSSPSSGTIYEQYF	TGTGCCAGCAGCTCCCCCTCTAGCGGGACCATTTACGAGCAGTACTTC
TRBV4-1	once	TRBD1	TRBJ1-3	CASSQGDRGRNTIYF	TGCGCCAGCAGCCAAGGTGACAGGGGCAGAAACACCATATATTTT
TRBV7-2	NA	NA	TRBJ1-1	CASIDRVVTEAFF	TGTGCCAGCATAGACCGGGTAGTCACTGAAGCTTTCTTT
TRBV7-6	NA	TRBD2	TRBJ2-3	CASSLASGGVADTQYF	TGTGCCAGCAGCTTAGCGAGCGGGGGAGTGGCAGATACGCAGTATTTT
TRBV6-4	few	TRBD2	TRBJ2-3	CASSGTSGTDTQYF	TGTGCCAGCAGTGGGACTAGCGGGACAGATACGCAGTATTTT
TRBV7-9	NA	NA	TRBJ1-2	CASSSSDRNYGYTF	TGTGCCAGCAGCTCCTCGGACAGAAACTATGGCTACACCTTC
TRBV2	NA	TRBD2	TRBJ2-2	CASTPLAGAVTGELFF	TGTGCCAGCACCCCACTAGCGGGGGCCGTCACCGGGGAGCTGTTTTTT
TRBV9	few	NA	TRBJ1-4	CASSLGGSLGNEKLFF	TGTGCCAGCTCTCTGGGCGGGTCGCTGGGTAATGAAAAACTGTTTTTT
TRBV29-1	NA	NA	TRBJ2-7	CSVERGSSYEQYF	TGCAGCGTTGAACGAGGGAGCTCCTACGAGCAGTACTTC
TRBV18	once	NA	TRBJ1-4	CASSPRLGDATNEKLFF	TGTGCCAGCTCACCTAGACTCGGGGATGCAACTAATGAAAAACTGTTTTTT
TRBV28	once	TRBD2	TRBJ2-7	CASSSTLAGTFGEQYF	TGTGCCAGCAGTTCCACTCTAGCGGGCACTTTCGGAGAGCAGTACTTC
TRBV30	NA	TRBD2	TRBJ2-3	CAWDRLAGSLETQYF	TGTGCCTGGGACCGACTAGCGGGTTCCTTAGAGACGCAGTATTTT
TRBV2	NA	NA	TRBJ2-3	CASSDLKDTQYF	TGTGCCAGCAGTGATCTAAAAGATACGCAGTATTTT
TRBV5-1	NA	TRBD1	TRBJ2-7	CASSFGADGQGLTYEQYF	TGCGCCAGCAGCTTTGGTGCTGACGGACAGGGGCTAACCTACGAGCAGTACTTC
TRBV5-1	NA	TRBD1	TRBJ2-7	CASSLGDRGPSYEQYF	TGCGCCAGCAGCTTAGGAGACAGGGGCCCTTCCTACGAGCAGTACTTC
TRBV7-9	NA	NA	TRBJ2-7	CASSFSYEQYF	TGTGCCAGCAGCTTCAGCTACGAGCAGTACTTC